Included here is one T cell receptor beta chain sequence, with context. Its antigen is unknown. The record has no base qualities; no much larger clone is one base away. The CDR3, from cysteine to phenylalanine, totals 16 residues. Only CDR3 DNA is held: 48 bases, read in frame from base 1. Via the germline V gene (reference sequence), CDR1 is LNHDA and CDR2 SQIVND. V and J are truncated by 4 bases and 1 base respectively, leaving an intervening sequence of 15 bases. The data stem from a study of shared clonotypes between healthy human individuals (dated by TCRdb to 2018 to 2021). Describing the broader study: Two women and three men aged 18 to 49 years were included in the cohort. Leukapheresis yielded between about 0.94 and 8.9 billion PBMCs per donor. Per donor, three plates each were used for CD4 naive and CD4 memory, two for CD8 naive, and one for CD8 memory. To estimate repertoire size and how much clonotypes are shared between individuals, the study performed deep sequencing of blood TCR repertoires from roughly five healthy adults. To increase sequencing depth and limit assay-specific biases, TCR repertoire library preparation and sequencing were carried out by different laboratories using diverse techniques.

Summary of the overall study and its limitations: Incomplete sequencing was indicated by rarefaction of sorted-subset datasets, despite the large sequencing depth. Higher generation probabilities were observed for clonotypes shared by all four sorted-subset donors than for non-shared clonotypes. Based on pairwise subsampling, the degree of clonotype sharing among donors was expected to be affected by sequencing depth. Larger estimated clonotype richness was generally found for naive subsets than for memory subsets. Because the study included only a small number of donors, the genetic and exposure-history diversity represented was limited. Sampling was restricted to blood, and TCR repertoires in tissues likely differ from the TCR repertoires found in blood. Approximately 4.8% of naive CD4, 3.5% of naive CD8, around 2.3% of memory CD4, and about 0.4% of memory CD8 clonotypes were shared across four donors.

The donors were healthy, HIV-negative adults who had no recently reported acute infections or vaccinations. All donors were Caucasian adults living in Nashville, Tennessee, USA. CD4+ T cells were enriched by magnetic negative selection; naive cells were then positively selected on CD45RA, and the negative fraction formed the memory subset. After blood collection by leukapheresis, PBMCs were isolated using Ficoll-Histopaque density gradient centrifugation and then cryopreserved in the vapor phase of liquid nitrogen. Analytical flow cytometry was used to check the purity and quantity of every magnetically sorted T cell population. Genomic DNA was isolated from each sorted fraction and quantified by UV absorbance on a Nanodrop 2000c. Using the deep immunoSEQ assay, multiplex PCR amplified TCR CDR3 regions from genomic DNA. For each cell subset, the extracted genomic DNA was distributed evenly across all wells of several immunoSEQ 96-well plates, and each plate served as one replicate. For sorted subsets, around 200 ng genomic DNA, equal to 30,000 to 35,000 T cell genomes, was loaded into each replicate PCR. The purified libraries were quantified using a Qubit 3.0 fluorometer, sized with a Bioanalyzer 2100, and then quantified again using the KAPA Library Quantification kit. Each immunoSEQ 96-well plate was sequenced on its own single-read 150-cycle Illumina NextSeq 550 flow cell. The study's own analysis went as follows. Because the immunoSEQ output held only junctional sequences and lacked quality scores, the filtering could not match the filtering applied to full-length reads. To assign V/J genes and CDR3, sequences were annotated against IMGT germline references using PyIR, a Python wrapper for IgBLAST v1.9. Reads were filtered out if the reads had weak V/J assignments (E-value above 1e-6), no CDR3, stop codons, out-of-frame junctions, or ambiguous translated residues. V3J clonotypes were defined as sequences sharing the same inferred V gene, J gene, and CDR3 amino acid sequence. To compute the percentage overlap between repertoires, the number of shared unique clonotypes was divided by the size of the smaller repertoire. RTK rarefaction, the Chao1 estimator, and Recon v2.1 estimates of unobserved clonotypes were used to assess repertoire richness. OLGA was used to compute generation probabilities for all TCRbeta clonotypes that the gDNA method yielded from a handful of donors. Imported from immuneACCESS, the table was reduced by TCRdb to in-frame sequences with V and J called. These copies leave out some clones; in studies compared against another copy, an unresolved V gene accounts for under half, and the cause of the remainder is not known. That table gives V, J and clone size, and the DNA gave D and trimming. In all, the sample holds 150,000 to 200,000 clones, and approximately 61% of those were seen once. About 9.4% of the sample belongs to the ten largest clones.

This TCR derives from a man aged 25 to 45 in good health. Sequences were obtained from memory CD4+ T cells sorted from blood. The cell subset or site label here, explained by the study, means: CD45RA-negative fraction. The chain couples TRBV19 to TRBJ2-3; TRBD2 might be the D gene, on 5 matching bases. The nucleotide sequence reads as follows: TGTGCCAGTAGTACCCTCGTGGGAGAGGGCACAGATACGCAGTATTTT. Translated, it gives CASSTLVGEGTDTQYF.